The 29 T cell receptor beta chains listed next were all sequenced from one sample in a study of shared clonotypes between healthy human individuals (dated by TCRdb to 2019 to 2021). Preparation of the library involved the immunoSEQ multiplex PCR assay. This is the immuneACCESS table as TCRdb keeps it, with only in-frame sequences that have V and J called. A part of the clones is gone; compared with another copy, unresolved V genes explain less than half, and the rest is unexplained. In all, the sample holds approximately 980,000 clones, and 76% of those were seen once. The ten largest clones take up around 1.4% of the sample. Sequencing was done on a sample of memory CD4+ T cells sorted from blood. The cell subset or site label on this specimen signifies: CD45RA-negative fraction. Receptors were obtained from a man in his late teens or twenties in good health.

The chain joins TRBV27 to TRBJ1-6; D possibly corresponds to TRBD1 (6 bases). There are 14 residues in the CDR3. CDR1 is MNHEY, CDR2 SMNVEV, per germline (reference sequence). Trimming removed 7 bases from V and 8 bases from J, with 15 bases in between. The CDR3 loop reads CASKPRQAHSPLHF. CDR3 coding DNA: TGTGCCAGCAAACCCCGACAGGCACATTCACCCCTCCACTTT.

The chain carries TRBV6-5 and TRBJ1-2; D possibly corresponds to TRBD1 (5 bases). This CDR3 has 15 amino acids. V was trimmed by 0 bases and J by 4 bases, leaving 12 bases between them. Germline CDR1 and CDR2: MNHEY and SVGAGI. For the CDR3, the DNA is TGTGCCAGCAGTTACTCGTCAGGGAATAGCTATGGCTACACCTTC. This gives the protein CASSYSSGNSYGYTF.

This chain connects TRBV5-1 to TRBJ2-2, with TRBD2 matching over 8 bases. The length of the CDR3 is 16 residues. The junction had 5 bases not matched to a gene; V was cut back by 0 bases and J by 4 bases. The V gene's germline CDR1 is SGHRS and CDR2 YFSETQ. The CDR3 DNA follows: TGCGCCAGCAGCTTGGTGTCGGGAGGGGTCACCGGGGAGCTGTTTTTT. It specifies CASSLVSGGVTGELFF.

The chain employs TRBV7-9 and TRBJ1-4, with D perhaps TRBD1 (6 bases). The CDR3 has 13 amino acids. Germline V gives CDR1 SEHNR, CDR2 FQNEAQ (reference sequence). The V end was cut by 8 bases, the J end by 7 bases, with 14 bases between. The CDR3 DNA follows: TGTGCCAGCTCTCAAGGGGGAGGTGAAAAACTGTTTTTT. Translation gives CASSQGGGEKLFF.

The V and J genes are TRBV5-1 and TRBJ1-6, with D maybe TRBD1 (5 bases). The CDR3 spans 14 residues. Germline CDR1 reads SGHRS; CDR2 reads YFSETQ. Deletions cut 4 bases from V and 10 bases from J, with 15 bases between. The CDR3 DNA reads TGCGCCAGCAGCCGCGGGGGGACGGGGTCACCCCTCCACTTT. Encoded protein: CASSRGGTGSPLHF.

Of note for this clone: It may be a read error: a sequence one base away is much more abundant. Other DNA sequences in this specimen translate into the identical CDR3. The chain has TRBV5-1 and TRBJ1-1; the match to TRBD1 covers 7 bases. Trimming at V came to 4 bases and at J to 1 base, leaving 4 bases not matched to a gene. CDR3 size: 14 residues. Germline assignment: CDR1 SGHRS and CDR2 YFSETQ. This CDR3 is CASSQGQSNTEAFF. Here the CDR3 DNA reads TGCGCCAGCAGCCAGGGACAGTCGAACACTGAAGCTTTCTTT. The full variable domain, completed using reference TRBV5-1 and TRBJ1-1, is KAGVTQTPRYLIKTRGQQVTLSCSPISGHRSVSWYQQTPGQGLQFLFEYFSETQRNKGNFPGRFSGRQFSNSRSEMNVSTLELGDSALYLCASSQGQSNTEAFFGQGTRLTVV.

The genes are TRBV6-5 and TRBJ1-1; TRBD1 matches at 7 bases. Germline V gives CDR1 MNHEY, CDR2 SVGAGI. The CDR3 has 13 amino acids. V trimming: 6 bases; J trimming: 7 bases; junction bases outside the gene matches: 8. The CDR3 spells CASSRQGGFEAFF. The CDR3 nucleotides read TGTGCCAGCAGCAGACAGGGCGGATTTGAAGCTTTCTTT.

A note on this clone: Other DNA sequences in the sample encode the same CDR3. V gene TRBV18 combines with J gene TRBJ2-2; D tentatively fits TRBD1 or TRBD2 (5 bases each). The CDR3 is made up of 15 amino acids. Trimming cost V 2 bases and J 2 bases, with 9 bases left between them. The germline V gene has CDR1 KGHSH and CDR2 LQKENI. CDR3 in amino acids: CASSPGTANTGELFF. CDR3 nucleotide sequence: TGTGCCAGCTCACCAGGGACGGCTAACACCGGGGAGCTGTTTTTT.

The chain has TRBV29-1 and TRBJ1-2; 8 bases are shared with TRBD1. Looked up from germline, CDR1 is SQVTM and CDR2 is ANQGSEA. The CDR3 spans 11 residues. V lost 5 bases and J lost 8; bases outside the gene matches: 4. The CDR3 bases are TGCAGCGTTCAGGGGGCTAGCGGCTACACCTTC. It yields the protein CSVQGASGYTF.

The chain uses TRBV5-6 and TRBJ2-1; 12 bases fit TRBD2. Unmatched junction bases numbered 5, after V lost 4 bases and J lost 6 bases. This CDR3 region has 15 residues. CDR1 SGHDT and CDR2 YYEEEE come from the germline V gene. The CDR3 nucleotides are TGTGCCAGCAGCAGACTAGCGGGAGTGAGCAATGAGCAGTTCTTC. Protein product: CASSRLAGVSNEQFF.

The chain combines TRBV19 with TRBJ2-1; 7 positions agree with TRBD2. CDR1 is LNHDA, CDR2 SQIVND, per germline (reference sequence). V dropped 5 bases and J dropped 0; count of bases not matched to a gene: 7. This CDR3 contains 16 residues. The CDR3 is CASSLRGGSSYNEQFF. DNA for the CDR3: TGTGCCAGTAGTCTTCGGGGCGGGAGCTCCTACAATGAGCAGTTCTTC.

This chain links TRBV7-2 with TRBJ2-3; perhaps TRBD1 as D (6 bases). The CDR3 is 14 residues long. The V end was cut by 5 bases, the J end by 1 base, with 10 bases between. Germline-derived CDR1 and CDR2 are SGHTA and FQGNSA. The DNA for the CDR3 is TGTGCCAGCAGCCGACGGACAGGCACAGATACGCAGTATTTT. Translating gives CASSRRTGTDTQYF.

Remarks on this clone: This specimen includes other DNA sequences encoding the same CDR3. This chain connects TRBV5-4 to TRBJ2-7, with TRBD2 matching over 12 bases. V lost 4 bases, J lost 0 bases, and 2 bases stayed unmatched. The germline V gene encodes CDR1 SGHNT and CDR2 YYREEE (reference sequence). The CDR3 totals 15 residues. CDR3 sequence reads: CASSLGLAGSYEQYF. The CDR3 DNA reads as TGTGCCAGCAGCCTGGGACTAGCGGGCTCCTACGAGCAGTACTTC.

This clone came up once. The V and J genes are TRBV5-6 and TRBJ1-2; D is possibly TRBD1 (6 bases). The V and J ends lost 8 bases and 2 bases respectively, with 10 bases between them. This CDR3 spans 12 amino acids. Germline CDR1 is SGHDT and CDR2 is YYEEEE. CDR3 amino acids: CASTGPNYGYTF. DNA for the CDR3: TGTGCCAGTACAGGGCCCAACTATGGCTACACCTTC.

A single count supports this clone. J is TRBJ1-3 and V is TRBV19; 7 bases fit TRBD1. Per the germline V gene, CDR1 is LNHDA and CDR2 is SQIVND (reference sequence). There are 15 residues in the CDR3. With 5 bases clipped from V and 3 bases from J, the junction kept 7 bases outside the gene matches. The CDR3 reads CASSAEGQHGNTIYF. CDR3 in DNA: TGTGCCAGTAGTGCCGAGGGACAGCATGGAAACACCATATATTTT.

The chain has TRBV6-5 and TRBJ2-5; no firm D call. Germline CDR1 MNHEY, CDR2 SVGAGI. V lost 7 bases to trimming and J lost 5 bases, with 14 bases between them. CDR3 length equals 13 residues. CDR3 residues: CASKRTVLETQYF. The DNA of the CDR3 is TGTGCCAGCAAAAGGACCGTATTGGAGACCCAGTACTTC.

The rearrangement joins TRBV30 to TRBJ1-4; D gene uncertain. The CDR3 sequence is 13 residues long. Trimming stripped 2 bases from V and 8 bases from J, with 12 bases between. Germline lookup yields CDR1 GTSNPN and CDR2 SVGIG (reference sequence). CDR3 bases: TGTGCCTGGAGTTCCGCAACGGACGAAAAACTGTTTTTT. Encoded protein: CAWSSATDEKLFF.

This chain uses TRBV18 with TRBJ2-3; D unresolved. The CDR3 spans 14 residues. V was shortened by 6 bases and J by 1 base, with 11 bases between the two germline ends. Germline CDR1 reads KGHSH; CDR2 reads LQKENI. CDR3 nucleotides: TGTGCCAGCTCCGAGGTCATGGGCACAGATACGCAGTATTTT. Amino acid sequence: CASSEVMGTDTQYF.

The CDR3 is CASSNPQAYQETQYF. DNA of the CDR3: TGTGCCAGCAGCAACCCTCAGGCTTACCAAGAGACCCAGTACTTC. The gene calls are TRBV27 and TRBJ2-5; D gene unclear. Deletions cut 6 bases from V and 0 bases from J, with 14 bases between. Germline CDR1 and CDR2: MNHEY and SMNVEV (reference sequence). The CDR3 loop spans 15 amino acids.

This clone came up a few times. The chain has TRBV20-1 and TRBJ2-3, with a weak D call TRBD2 (5 bases). The CDR3 contains 11 residues. V lost 7 bases and J 6 bases, leaving 11 bases between the germline ends. Looked up from germline, CDR1 is DFQATT and CDR2 is SNEGSKA (reference sequence). The CDR3 nucleotides read TGCAGTGGAGGGATCGGGGATACGCAGTATTTT. This encodes CSGGIGDTQYF.

Remarks on this clone: This specimen includes other DNA sequences encoding the same CDR3. The rearrangement links TRBV6-1 to TRBJ2-7; D uncertain. V gave up 2 bases and J gave up 7 bases, with 3 bases separating them. This CDR3 comprises 10 residues. Germline-derived CDR1 and CDR2 are MNHNS and SASEGT. The CDR3 loop reads CASSEYEQYF. The CDR3, as DNA: TGTGCCAGCAGTGAATATGAGCAGTACTTC.

Comments on this clone: The same CDR3 also results from other DNA sequences found in this sample. The V and J genes are TRBV25-1 and TRBJ2-5, with 10 bases aligning to TRBD1. This CDR3 spans 15 amino acids. CDR1 is MGHDK and CDR2 is SYGVNS in the germline V gene. Trimming at V came to 6 bases and at J to 4 bases, leaving 8 bases not matched to a gene. CDR3 in amino acids: CASSDPGQGSETQYF. The CDR3 bases are TGTGCCAGCAGCGATCCGGGACAGGGGTCAGAGACCCAGTACTTC.

V usage is TRBV6-1 and J usage is TRBJ1-6; 9 nucleotides agree with TRBD1. Germline trimming cut 6 bases from V and 9 bases from J; bases unmatched to any gene: 9. The CDR3 spans 15 residues. Germline V lookup: CDR1 MNHNS, CDR2 SASEGT. CDR3 sequence reads: CASSPKGQGGSPLHF. The CDR3 DNA reads TGTGCCAGCAGCCCAAAGGGACAGGGTGGTTCACCCCTCCACTTT.

CDR3 in DNA: TGTGCCAGCCGGGATGGGGGCTGGGTCACTGAAGCTTTCTTT. The encoded protein is CASRDGGWVTEAFF. The chain employs TRBV2 and TRBJ1-1, with D possibly TRBD1 on 6 matching bases. V lost 8 bases and J lost 4, with 17 bases in between. Germline CDR1 and CDR2: SNHLY and FYNNEI. This CDR3 is built from 14 residues.

The rearrangement joins TRBV18 to TRBJ2-7, with 8 bases identical to TRBD1. This CDR3 has 15 amino acids. The J segment lost 3 bases and the V segment lost 5 bases, leaving 9 bases of the junction unmatched. CDR1 and CDR2 (germline): KGHSH, LQKENI. The CDR3 DNA reads as TGTGCCAGCTCAACTGGGACAGGCGTTGTCTACGAGCAGTACTTC. Translating gives CASSTGTGVVYEQYF.

This clone came up many times. This sequence joins TRBV29-1 and TRBJ1-5, with 7 bases lining up with TRBD1. The CDR3 has 16 residues. V trimming: 0 bases; J trimming: 3 bases; junction bases outside the gene matches: 8. Germline CDR1 reads SQVTM; CDR2 reads ANQGSEA. For the CDR3, the DNA is TGCAGCGTTGAAGACCACAGGGGATCCTTCAATCAGCCCCAGCATTTT. Residues: CSVEDHRGSFNQPQHF.

The gene calls are TRBV7-3 and TRBJ1-1; no reliable D call. V was cut by 1 base and J by 4 bases, with 10 bases left in between. Germline V gene lookup returns CDR1 SGHTA and CDR2 FQGTGA. This CDR3 comprises 14 residues. The CDR3, as DNA: TGTGCCAGCAGCTTAAATTCTGCCGGCACTGAAGCTTTCTTT. Its translation: CASSLNSAGTEAFF.

This chain uses TRBV6-1 with TRBJ1-5, with a weak D call TRBD1 (5 bases). Between the trimmed V and J ends, which lost 4 bases and 1 base, there was a span of 14 bases. Looked up from germline, CDR1 is MNHNS and CDR2 is SASEGT. The CDR3 consists of 16 residues. CDR3 sequence reads: CASSVTLGQSNQPQHF. The DNA of the CDR3 is TGTGCCAGCAGTGTGACTTTGGGGCAAAGCAATCAGCCCCAGCATTTT.

This rearrangement joins TRBV19 to TRBJ2-3, with 7 bases identical to TRBD2. Germline V gene sequence: CDR1 LNHDA, CDR2 SQIVND (reference sequence). The trim removed 4 bases at V and 0 bases at J, leaving 4 bases unmatched. The CDR3 covers 15 residues. The CDR3 region has the DNA TGTGCCAGTAGTACTCGACTAGCTAGCACAGATACGCAGTATTTT. This codes for CASSTRLASTDTQYF.